This T cell receptor (beta chain) was retrieved from a study of blood T cell repertoires in COVID-19. Overall study: Italy, Spain and the United States were the sources of the convalescent and acute COVID-19 samples. Sources were T cells, B-cell-depleted T cells, or PBMCs; the material itself was cDNA or gDNA.

Donors of Cohort 3 who recovered were those that had two negative PCRs, clearance, or symptom resolution. Here immunoSEQ multiplex PCR was the method, and the copy in TCRdb shows in-frame clones only, minus some. This sample yields about 290,000 clones, of which around 86% are seen a single time; about 1.8% belongs to the top ten. This TCR was sampled from a woman aged 35 to 49 who had recovered from COVID-19. The source material was PBMCs or T cells enriched from blood (not recorded which).

CDR3 protein: CASSRGTGSGNTIYF. CDR3 bases: TGTGCCAGCTCACGAGGGACAGGGTCTGGAAACACCATATATTTT. The V gene is TRBV18, the J gene TRBJ1-3, with TRBD1 identical over 9 bases. Trimming removed 4 bases from V and 1 base from J; junction bases left unmatched: 2. Germline assignment: CDR1 KGHSH and CDR2 LQKENI. The CDR3 loop spans 15 amino acids.